The 9 T cell receptor beta chains below come from one sample, sequenced in a study of cytomegalovirus exposure and HLA in healthy donors. The PCR made use of 60 Vbeta and 13 Jbeta primers. Produced via immunoSEQ multiplex PCR; TCRdb's table is partial and in-frame only. Of about 130,000 clones in the sample, about 80% were seen once. The sample taken for sequencing was PBMCs. These receptors were obtained from a man aged 25-40 years in good health and CMV-seropositive.

The sample holds one count of this clone. This chain uses TRBV5-5 with TRBJ1-5; possible D gene TRBD1, 5 bases. The V end lost 5 bases, the J end lost 0 bases, and 12 bases lay between the germline ends. In germline, CDR1 is SGHKS, CDR2 YYEKEE (reference sequence). The CDR3 is 15 amino acids. The CDR3 nucleotides are TGTGCCAGCAGTCGGACAACCGTTAGCAATCAGCCCCAGCATTTT. It codes for CASSRTTVSNQPQHF. The full variable domain, rest sourced from reference TRBV5-5 and TRBJ1-5, is DAGVTQSPTHLIKTRGQQVTLRCSPISGHKSVSWYQQVLGQGPQFIFQYYEKEERGRGNFPDRFSARQFPNYSSELNVNALLLGDSALYLCASSRTTVSNQPQHFGDGTRLSIL.

This clone was counted between two and nine times. The V gene is TRBV6-5, the J gene TRBJ2-2; 7 nucleotides agree with TRBD1. The CDR3 has 14 amino acids. Germline CDR1 and CDR2: MNHEY and SVGAGI. The V gene end was trimmed by 7 bases and the J gene end by 8 bases; junction bases not matched to a gene: 10. CDR3 nucleotide sequence: TGTGCCAGCACCCTTCGACAGGGATTGGGGGAGCTGTTTTTT. Protein product: CASTLRQGLGELFF.

This chain connects TRBV7-2 to TRBJ1-5; D is perhaps TRBD1 (6 bases). The CDR3 totals 14 residues. Germline V lookup: CDR1 SGHTA, CDR2 FQGNSA. Between the trimmed V and J ends, which lost 5 bases and 2 bases, there was a span of 10 bases. The DNA of the CDR3 is TGTGCCAGCAGCCGCCCAGGGGGCAATCAGCCCCAGCATTTT. Protein: CASSRPGGNQPQHF.

The chain links TRBV2 to TRBJ2-1; weak D call: TRBD1 (6 bases). Trimming pared 3 bases from V and 0 bases from J, leaving 18 bases between. The CDR3 runs 18 residues. Germline V gene data show CDR1 as SNHLY and CDR2 as FYNNEI. CDR3 coding DNA: TGTGCCAGCAGTGATGATTCGGCAGGGGATAGCTCCTACAATGAGCAGTTCTTC. This translates into CASSDDSAGDSSYNEQFF.

The chain links TRBV27 to TRBJ1-2; no firm D call. The germline CDR1 and CDR2 sequences are MNHEY and SMNVEV (reference sequence). V lost 2 bases and J lost 7, with 11 bases in between. The CDR3 spans 13 residues. CDR3 region: CASSLTEAGGYTF. DNA of the CDR3: TGTGCCAGCAGTTTAACCGAAGCGGGTGGCTACACCTTC.

This clone was seen only once. The rearrangement uses TRBV15 and TRBJ2-2, with 8 bases matching TRBD1. This CDR3 contains 17 residues. Trimming removed 1 base from V and 0 bases from J; junction bases left unmatched: 4. Germline-derived CDR1 and CDR2 are LNHNV and YYDKDF (reference sequence). CDR3 sequence (DNA): TGTGCCACCAGCAGAGGGGGACAGGCACCGAACACCGGGGAGCTGTTTTTT. Translation: CATSRGGQAPNTGELFF.

The chain uses TRBV29-1 and TRBJ2-3, with D maybe TRBD1 (6 bases). The germline V and J ends were trimmed by 7 bases and 0 bases, with 14 bases remaining between them. The CDR3 length is 14 residues. CDR1 and CDR2 from the germline V gene are SQVTM and ANQGSEA. The CDR3 nucleotides read TGCAGCGCCGAAGGGGACAAGAGCACAGATACGCAGTATTTT. Amino acids: CSAEGDKSTDTQYF.

In its sample, this clone was seen once. The rearrangement uses TRBV4-1 and TRBJ2-7; no firm D call. The V gene's germline CDR1 is MGHRA and CDR2 YSYEKL. The CDR3 runs to 15 residues. Trimming left V 0 bases short and J 1 base short, with 10 bases between. The CDR3 protein is CASSQDPRSSYEQYF. The CDR3 DNA sequence: TGCGCCAGCAGCCAAGATCCACGGAGTTCCTACGAGCAGTACTTC.

The chain employs TRBV2 and TRBJ2-7; 9 nucleotides line up with TRBD1. The CDR3 sequence is 14 residues long. V lost 6 bases and J lost 1; bases outside the gene matches: 4. Germline V gene lookup returns CDR1 SNHLY and CDR2 FYNNEI. The CDR3 DNA reads as TGTGCCAGCAGCCCCGACAGGGGGTCCTACGAGCAGTACTTC. This sequence encodes CASSPDRGSYEQYF.